The 22 T cell receptor beta chains below were found in one sample sequenced in a study of blood T cell repertoires in COVID-19. Sequenced by immunoSEQ multiplex PCR; TCRdb stores in-frame clones only, minus some. This table has some 390,000 clones, 85% to 90% appearing once. Sequenced material: PBMCs or T cells enriched from blood (not recorded which). These receptor sequences come from a man younger than 45 who had recovered from COVID-19.

The rearrangement joins TRBV7-2 to TRBJ2-7, with 7 bases matching TRBD1. Germline V gene data show CDR1 as SGHTA and CDR2 as FQGNSA. This CDR3 is built from 14 residues. Trimming removed 0 bases from V and 3 bases from J; junction bases left unmatched: 2. The CDR3 nucleotides read TGTGCCAGCAGCTTAGCGACAGGGAACTACGAGCAGTACTTC. It encodes CASSLATGNYEQYF.

This clone was counted a single time. The CDR3 coding sequence is TGTGCCAGCCGGGACAGCTTGAATTCACCCCTCCACTTT. Amino acids: CASRDSLNSPLHF. V is TRBV7-9 and J is TRBJ1-6, with TRBD1 identical over 7 bases. The ends lost 8 bases at V and 7 bases at J; junction bases unmatched: 5. CDR1 SEHNR and CDR2 FQNEAQ come from the germline V gene (reference sequence). The CDR3 contains 13 residues.

V gene TRBV28 combines with J gene TRBJ1-5, with D uncertain. With 4 bases removed from V and 5 bases from J, the gap between germline ends came to 12 bases. Germline lookup yields CDR1 MDHEN and CDR2 SYDVKM. The length of the CDR3 is 14 residues. The CDR3 here is CASSSGTYYQPQHF. In DNA, the CDR3 is TGTGCCAGCAGTTCGGGAACCTACTATCAGCCCCAGCATTTT.

V and J are TRBV7-2 and TRBJ2-7; TRBD2 matches 10 bases. This CDR3 region has 16 residues. V gave up 9 bases and J gave up 2 bases; unmatched junction bases: 13. Germline V gives CDR1 SGHTA, CDR2 FQGNSA. The CDR3 nucleotides read TGTGCCAGTGGGCCTAGCGGGAGAAAGACCCCCTACGAGCAGTACTTC. Translating it yields CASGPSGRKTPYEQYF.

The rearrangement joins TRBV27 to TRBJ2-1; a possible D gene is TRBD2 (5 bases). Looked up from germline, CDR1 is MNHEY and CDR2 is SMNVEV (reference sequence). The CDR3 consists of 14 residues. Trimming left V 4 bases short and J 3 bases short, with 10 bases between. CDR3 nucleotides: TGTGCCAGCAGTTCCAGCGGAAACTACAATGAGCAGTTCTTC. It translates to CASSSSGNYNEQFF.

This chain joins TRBV11-2 and TRBJ2-1; 8 nucleotides line up with TRBD1. V dropped 1 base and J dropped 0; count of bases not matched to a gene: 8. This CDR3 comprises 18 residues. Germline V gene data show CDR1 as SGHAT and CDR2 as FQNNGV. The CDR3 region has the DNA TGTGCCAGCAGCTTAGTAAGGGCAGGGGGCCACTCCTACAATGAGCAGTTCTTC. This encodes CASSLVRAGGHSYNEQFF.

This rearrangement joins TRBV18 to TRBJ1-1; D unclear. Germline CDR1 reads KGHSH; CDR2 reads LQKENI. Trimming removed 0 bases from V and 1 base from J, with 9 bases in between. The CDR3 runs 15 residues. CDR3 in DNA: TGTGCCAGCTCACCACCGGGAGACCAGAACACTGAAGCTTTCTTT. Amino acids: CASSPPGDQNTEAFF.

The V gene is TRBV12-5, the J gene TRBJ1-2; TRBD1 matches 8 bases. Trimming cost V 6 bases and J 7 bases; bases outside gene matches: 7. Germline V gene lookup returns CDR1 LGHNT and CDR2 FRNRAP. This CDR3 has 13 amino acids. CDR3 loop: CASGIQGALGYTF. Written as DNA, the CDR3 is TGTGCTAGTGGAATCCAGGGGGCTCTTGGCTACACCTTC.

This chain uses TRBV7-9 with TRBJ1-5; 9 nucleotides line up with TRBD1. This CDR3 has 14 amino acids. The J segment lost 7 bases and the V segment lost 4 bases, leaving 5 bases of the junction unmatched. Germline CDR1 SEHNR, CDR2 FQNEAQ (reference sequence). The CDR3 region is CASSSGTGTQPQHF. CDR3 DNA sequence: TGTGCCAGCAGCTCCGGGACAGGGACCCAGCCCCAGCATTTT.

This chain connects TRBV30 to TRBJ2-2, with a possible D match to TRBD2 (5 bases). Between the trimmed V and J ends, which lost 1 base and 6 bases, there was a span of 12 bases. The germline gives CDR1 GTSNPN, CDR2 SVGIG (reference sequence). The CDR3 loop spans 14 amino acids. The CDR3 region has the DNA TGTGCCTGGAGTGGGACTCACAGCCCCGGGGAGCTGTTTTTT. It specifies CAWSGTHSPGELFF.

The chain couples TRBV11-2 to TRBJ1-2; 9 nucleotides agree with TRBD1. The CDR3 is 16 residues long. Trimming took 5 bases from V and 3 from J; bases not matched to a gene: 10. From germline, CDR1 is SGHAT and CDR2 FQNNGV. The DNA for the CDR3 is TGTGCCAGCAGCCGAAACAGGGGGCGCCGGGACTATGGCTACACCTTC. It codes for CASSRNRGRRDYGYTF.

The CDR3 DNA reads as TGTGCCAGCACCCAAACCCCCACCTGGGCCACCGGGGAGCTGTTTTTT. It is translated as CASTQTPTWATGELFF. J is TRBJ2-2 and V is TRBV27, with D unclear. Trimming stripped 7 bases from V and 4 bases from J, with 19 bases between. The V gene's germline CDR1 is MNHEY and CDR2 SMNVEV (reference sequence). The CDR3 length is 16 residues.

This chain uses TRBV19 with TRBJ2-2, with 16 nucleotides matching TRBD2. Germline CDR1 is LNHDA and CDR2 is SQIVND (reference sequence). The CDR3 runs 19 residues. J lost 5 bases, V lost 5 bases, and 11 bases had no gene match. CDR3 region: CASSFTGTSGRARTGELFF. In DNA, the CDR3 is TGTGCCAGTAGTTTTACCGGGACTAGCGGGAGGGCCCGGACCGGGGAGCTGTTTTTT.

The rearrangement joins TRBV28 to TRBJ1-3; 9 nucleotides agree with TRBD1. This CDR3 is 16 amino acids long. The V gene end was trimmed by 4 bases and the J gene end by 2 bases; junction bases not matched to a gene: 6. Per germline, CDR1 MDHEN and CDR2 SYDVKM. DNA of the CDR3: TGTGCCAGCAGTTGGGGGACAGGGATAACTGGAAACACCATATATTTT. As protein: CASSWGTGITGNTIYF.

This sequence joins TRBV12-3 or TRBV12-4 and TRBJ2-1, with TRBD2 as a possible D gene (6 bases). There are 13 residues in the CDR3. Trimming stripped 7 bases from V and 4 bases from J, with 11 bases between. The CDR3 loop reads CASTGGVYNEQFF. The CDR3 region has the DNA TGTGCCAGCACCGGCGGGGTATACAATGAGCAGTTCTTC.

The gene calls are TRBV7-2 and TRBJ2-5; TRBD2 matches 13 bases. Per germline, CDR1 SGHTA and CDR2 FQGNSA. V shed 7 bases and J 6 bases; nucleotides not matched to a gene: 8. This CDR3 contains 15 residues. CDR3 DNA sequence: TGTGCCAGCATGCGGACTAGCGGGAGTAGGAAGACCCAGTACTTC. It codes for CASMRTSGSRKTQYF.

This clone was seen a single time. The CDR3 sequence is CAISGVADSSYNEQFF. In nucleotides, the CDR3 is TGTGCCATCAGCGGGGTGGCGGACAGCTCCTACAATGAGCAGTTCTTC. The chain couples TRBV10-3 to TRBJ2-1, with a weak D call TRBD1 (6 bases). The V end lost 6 bases, the J end lost 0 bases, and 15 bases lay between the germline ends. Germline CDR1 is ENHRY and CDR2 is SYGVKD. The CDR3 extends over 16 amino acids.

This chain joins TRBV18 and TRBJ1-2, with D possibly matching TRBD1 (6 bases). V lost 3 bases, J lost 0 bases, and 11 bases lay in between. Germline V gene sequence: CDR1 KGHSH, CDR2 LQKENI. This CDR3 comprises 15 residues. The CDR3 protein is CASSPWDNSNYGYTF. CDR3 in DNA: TGTGCCAGCTCACCTTGGGACAACTCTAACTATGGCTACACCTTC.

This sequence joins TRBV2 and TRBJ1-3; possible D gene TRBD1, 6 bases. Germline V CDR1 and CDR2: SNHLY, FYNNEI. CDR3 length equals 14 residues. V was clipped by 8 bases and J by 0 bases, with 11 bases between them. DNA of the CDR3: TGTGCCAGCCTTTGGGACAACTCTGGAAACACCATATATTTT. Amino acids: CASLWDNSGNTIYF.

The genes are TRBV6-5 and TRBJ2-7, with D tentatively TRBD1 (6 bases). Germline lookup yields CDR1 MNHEY and CDR2 SVGAGI. CDR3 length: 14 residues. V lost 10 bases and J lost 4, with 20 bases in between. The CDR3 DNA is TGTGCCACCAGAGGGGGAGACCGCCCTTACGAGCAGTACTTC. Protein product: CATRGGDRPYEQYF.

This rearrangement joins TRBV2 to TRBJ2-7; possible D gene TRBD1, 5 bases. V shed 4 bases and J shed 0 bases, with 10 bases lying between them. CDR1 is SNHLY and CDR2 is FYNNEI in the germline V gene. The CDR3 is 14 amino acids. In nucleotides, the CDR3 is TGTGCCAGCAGTGGGACACCATACTCCTACGAGCAGTACTTC. Translation: CASSGTPYSYEQYF.

The rearrangement joins TRBV6-5 to TRBJ2-5; TRBD1 matches 9 bases. The length of the CDR3 is 16 residues. Germline CDR1 reads MNHEY; CDR2 reads SVGAGI. V gave up 0 bases and J gave up 5 bases; unmatched junction bases: 7. The CDR3 spells CASSYSGQGGQETQYF. Here the CDR3 DNA reads TGTGCCAGCAGTTACTCGGGACAGGGAGGGCAGGAGACCCAGTACTTC.